Presented here are 26 T cell receptor beta chains from one specimen sequenced in a study of vaccination and CD4 T cells after COVID-19. No antigens are known for them. Sequencing of the DNA from cultured CD4+ T cells was carried out with the Oncomine TCR Beta short-read assay. TCRdb passed the PCR reads through MiXCR, listing each CDR3 protein once. The table lists about 15,000 distinct CDR3 sequences, approximately 26% of them singletons. Treatment noted: roughly ten-day PBMC culture with coronavirus spike peptide pools or control peptides (ViraFEST assay). Material for sequencing was cultured CD4+ T cells from blood. Source of these receptors: a human donor with COVID-19.

This clonotype was picked up a small number of times. The rearrangement uses TRBV14 and TRBJ2-5; 9 nucleotides line up with TRBD1. After removal of 5 bases from V and 5 bases from J, the junction contained 12 bases not matched to a gene. This CDR3 has 16 amino acids. Looked up from germline, CDR1 is SGHDN and CDR2 is FVKESK. CDR3 sequence (DNA): TGTGCCAGCAGCTCAGGACTGGGACAGGGCTGGGAGACCCAGTACTTC. It yields the protein CASSSGLGQGWETQYF.

The J gene is TRBJ2-5, the V gene TRBV7-2, with D perhaps being TRBD1 or TRBD2 (5 bases each). CDR3 length equals 15 residues. Germline lookup yields CDR1 SGHTA and CDR2 FQGNSA. Trimming left V 2 bases short and J 4 bases short, with 14 bases between. The CDR3 coding sequence is TGTGCCAGCAGCTTACCTACTGCAGGGAGAGAGACCCAGTACTTC. This codes for CASSLPTAGRETQYF.

The chain joins TRBV28 to TRBJ2-7; D is undetermined. This CDR3 contains 10 residues. Germline CDR1 and CDR2: MDHEN and SYDVKM. The V end lost 6 bases, the J end lost 7 bases, and 7 bases lay between the germline ends. Here the CDR3 reads CASSLREQYF. The CDR3 bases are TGTGCCAGCAGCCTAAGAGAGCAGTACTTC.

This clonotype is labeled as medium-sized (0.01 to 0.1%). V usage is TRBV11-2 and J usage is TRBJ2-6; D may be TRBD1 (6 bases). Germline V gene sequence: CDR1 SGHAT, CDR2 FQNNGV. This CDR3 has 19 residues. V dropped 5 bases and J dropped 2 bases, with 22 bases sitting between them. CDR3 sequence: CASSPNRVNSPPGANVLTF. DNA for the CDR3: TGTGCCAGCAGCCCCAACAGGGTAAATTCCCCCCCTGGGGCCAACGTCCTGACTTTC.

The chain is built from TRBV6-1 and TRBJ2-5, with a tentative D call TRBD2 (6 bases). V was clipped by 8 bases and J by 5 bases, with 15 bases between them. The CDR3 covers 13 residues. Germline CDR1 MNHNS, CDR2 SASEGT. The CDR3 DNA reads as TGTGCCAGCCGAAGCCCAGGGAGGGAGACCCAGTACTTC. It translates to CASRSPGRETQYF.

This chain connects TRBV6-1 to TRBJ1-5; possible D gene TRBD1, 5 bases. There are 14 residues in the CDR3. V was pared by 7 bases and J by 1 base, with 11 bases between. The germline V gene encodes CDR1 MNHNS and CDR2 SASEGT. The CDR3 nucleotides are TGTGCCAGCACCCCCGGGGCGAGCAATCAGCCCCAGCATTTT. Amino acid sequence: CASTPGASNQPQHF.

A note on this clonotype: One end of the junction fails to match germline, which may point to a read error. V is TRBV7-2 and J is TRBJ2-3; TRBD1 agrees at 8 bases. This CDR3 region has 14 residues. CDR1 and CDR2 from the germline V gene are SGHTA and FQGNSA. CDR3 in DNA: TGTGCCAGCAGCATACGACAGGGGCCAAATACGCGGTATTTT. This gives the protein CASSIRQGPNTRYF. The full variable domain, in which reference TRBV7-2 and TRBJ2-3 provide the parts outside the CDR3, is GAGVSQSPSNKVTEKGKDVELRCDPISGHTALYWYRQSLGQGLEFLIYFQGNSAPDKSGLPSDRFSAERTGGSVSTLTIQRTQQEDSAVYLCASSIRQGPNTRYFGPGTRLTVL.

This clonotype was observed once. V and J are TRBV11-3 and TRBJ2-7, with D tentatively TRBD1 (5 bases). CDR3 size: 15 residues. The ends were cut back, 3 bases at V and 3 bases at J, with 15 bases in the middle. Germline loops: CDR1 SGHNT, CDR2 YENEEA. CDR3 DNA: TGTGCCAGCAGCTTGGGTTCCGCAGGGAACTACGAGCAGTACTTC. Protein sequence: CASSLGSAGNYEQYF. The full variable domain, with the rest looked up from reference TRBV11-3 and TRBJ2-7, is EAGVVQSPRYKIIEKKQPVAFWCNPISGHNTLYWYLQNLGQGPELLIRYENEEAVDDSQLPKDRFSAERLKGVDSTLKIQPAELGDSAVYLCASSLGSAGNYEQYFGPGTRLTVT.

This clonotype appeared a few times. The gene calls are TRBV2 and TRBJ2-3, with 8 bases identical to TRBD2. The CDR3 sequence is 15 residues long. Looked up from germline, CDR1 is SNHLY and CDR2 is FYNNEI. V lost 4 bases and J lost 2; bases outside the gene matches: 5. CDR3 nucleotides: TGTGCCAGCAGTGCCCAGCGGGGGTCCACAGATACGCAGTATTTT. Its translation: CASSAQRGSTDTQYF. The full variable domain, with the rest looked up from reference TRBV2 and TRBJ2-3, is EPEVTQTPSHQVTQMGQEVILRCVPISNHLYFYWYRQILGQKVEFLVSFYNNEISEKSEIFDDQFSVERPDGSNFTLKIRSTKLEDSAMYFCASSAQRGSTDTQYFGPGTRLTVL.

For the CDR3, the DNA is TGCGCCAGCAGCTTGGGGGACAGGGGGCAGGAGACCCAGTACTTC. This translates into CASSLGDRGQETQYF. The chain recombines TRBV5-1 with TRBJ2-5, with 12 nucleotides matching TRBD1. CDR1 and CDR2 from the germline V gene are SGHRS and YFSETQ. The CDR3 runs 15 residues. V lost 0 bases and J lost 5; bases outside the gene matches: 2.

This sequence joins TRBV6-2 or TRBV6-3 and TRBJ2-3, with a tentative D call TRBD1 (6 bases). V lost 11 bases and J 2 bases, leaving 20 bases between the germline ends. Germline V gene data show CDR1 as MNHEY and CDR2 as SVGEGT. This CDR3 has 15 amino acids. CDR3 sequence reads: CAGPHRGSNTDTQYF. The CDR3 nucleotides read TGTGCCGGCCCTCATAGGGGGTCCAACACAGATACGCAGTATTTT.

The chain combines TRBV5-4 with TRBJ1-3, with D maybe TRBD1 (5 bases). Germline-derived CDR1 and CDR2 are SGHNT and YYREEE (reference sequence). This CDR3 comprises 16 residues. Trimming removed 7 bases at V and 8 bases at J, with 25 bases between. CDR3: CASHPGGAGKGDTIYF. The CDR3 DNA sequence: TGTGCCAGCCACCCGGGAGGCGCAGGGAAGGGCGACACCATATATTTT.

The gene calls are TRBV29-1 and TRBJ1-3; D gene ambiguous. CDR3 length: 11 residues. V was clipped by 2 bases and J by 4 bases, with 3 bases between them. CDR1 SQVTM and CDR2 ANQGSEA come from the germline V gene. CDR3 nucleotides: TGCAGCGTTGAAAAGGGAAACACCATATATTTT. This translates into CSVEKGNTIYF.

This clonotype showed up just once. This sequence may be a read error, since a much larger clone differs from it by one base. This rearrangement joins TRBV6-1 to TRBJ1-2; D gene uncertain. CDR3 size: 13 residues. Trimming took 5 bases from V and 7 from J, leaving 14 bases between them. Germline assignment: CDR1 MNHNS and CDR2 SASEGT. For the CDR3, the DNA is TGTGCCAGCAGTCGGCATGGCTTTGGTGGCTACACCTTC. It translates to CASSRHGFGGYTF.

This clonotype was observed a handful of times. The rearrangement links TRBV24-1 to TRBJ2-1, with D possibly being TRBD1 (6 bases). The germline V and J ends were trimmed by 5 bases and 0 bases, with 13 bases remaining between them. CDR3 length: 16 amino acids. Looked up from germline, CDR1 is KGHDR and CDR2 is SFDVKD. CDR3 sequence: CATSGLRGSSYNEQFF. In DNA, the CDR3 is TGTGCCACCAGTGGATTGAGGGGGAGCTCCTACAATGAGCAGTTCTTC.

This clonotype was recorded a few times. The V call is TRBV20-1, the J call TRBJ1-6; D is uncertain. There are 15 residues in the CDR3. Per germline, CDR1 DFQATT and CDR2 SNEGSKA (reference sequence). V lost 0 bases to trimming and J lost 10 bases, with 16 bases between them. As DNA, the CDR3 is TGCAGTGCTAGAGATTTGGTGCAAGCCATCTCACCCCTCCACTTT. Translating it yields CSARDLVQAISPLHF.

There are a few counts of this clonotype. This chain connects TRBV18 to TRBJ1-6; D not certain. In germline, CDR1 is KGHSH, CDR2 LQKENI. V lost 3 bases and J 7 bases, leaving 10 bases between the germline ends. This CDR3 comprises 14 residues. DNA for the CDR3: TGTGCCAGCTCACCTGGCCCAGTGAATTCACCCCTCCACTTT. As protein: CASSPGPVNSPLHF.

This chain joins TRBV24-1 and TRBJ2-1; D is possibly TRBD1 (5 bases). Trimming shortened V by 6 bases and J by 5 bases, and 7 bases separated the two germline ends. CDR1 and CDR2 (germline): KGHDR, SFDVKD. The CDR3 has 12 amino acids. CDR3 protein: CATSRTNNEQFF. In nucleotides, the CDR3 is TGTGCCACCAGTCGGACAAACAATGAGCAGTTCTTC.

This chain connects TRBV20-1 to TRBJ1-1; TRBD1 matches 7 bases. CDR3 size: 13 residues. The germline V gene has CDR1 DFQATT and CDR2 SNEGSKA (reference sequence). CDR3 DNA: TGCAGCGAGACCCCGGGACAGAGGTTCGCAGCTTTCTTT. Its protein product is CSETPGQRFAAFF.

The sample holds a few counts of this clonotype. The genes are TRBV4-2 and TRBJ2-6, with D possibly matching TRBD2 (5 bases). Trimming took 4 bases from V and 0 from J, leaving 16 bases between them. CDR1 and CDR2 (germline): LGHNA, YNFKEQ. The CDR3 is made up of 18 amino acids. The CDR3 DNA reads TGTGCCAGCAGCCGAGCGGCGGCCAGAAGCTCTGGGGCCAACGTCCTGACTTTC. Residues: CASSRAAARSSGANVLTF.

J is TRBJ2-1 and V is TRBV4-1, with D perhaps being TRBD1 or TRBD2 (5 bases each). Germline V CDR1 and CDR2: MGHRA, YSYEKL. This CDR3 has 18 amino acids. With 4 bases removed from V and 4 bases from J, the gap between germline ends came to 23 bases. CDR3 in amino acids: CASSLRGGGADSYNEQFF. The CDR3 DNA reads TGCGCCAGCAGCCTAAGAGGAGGTGGGGCTGATTCGTACAATGAGCAGTTCTTC.

The CDR3 is CSAPDTKNTEAFF. DNA for the CDR3: TGCAGTGCTCCTGACACGAAGAACACTGAAGCTTTCTTT. The chain uses TRBV20-1 and TRBJ1-1; D remains ambiguous. Germline values: CDR1 DFQATT, CDR2 SNEGSKA (reference sequence). The V end lost 5 bases, the J end lost 1 base, and 11 bases lay between the germline ends. This CDR3 has 13 amino acids.

The rearrangement joins TRBV5-6 to TRBJ2-2; perhaps TRBD1 as D (6 bases). The CDR3 loop spans 17 amino acids. Germline assignment: CDR1 SGHDT and CDR2 YYEEEE. Trimming stripped 0 bases from V and 3 bases from J, with 15 bases between. In DNA, the CDR3 is TGTGCCAGCAGCTTGGAACGACAGGTTCGGTACACCGGGGAGCTGTTTTTT. Residues: CASSLERQVRYTGELFF.

This chain joins TRBV24-1 and TRBJ1-2, with D tentatively TRBD1 (6 bases). V dropped 4 bases and J dropped 4 bases, with 12 bases sitting between them. The V gene's germline CDR1 is KGHDR and CDR2 SFDVKD. This CDR3 comprises 14 residues. The CDR3 DNA reads TGTGCCACCAGTGACCCTGGACAGATCTATGGCTACACCTTC. It yields the protein CATSDPGQIYGYTF.

This clonotype was counted a few times. The V gene is TRBV6-1, the J gene TRBJ2-1; TRBD2 aligns across 15 bases. Trimming took 5 bases from V and 8 from J; bases not matched to a gene: 10. The germline V gene encodes CDR1 MNHNS and CDR2 SASEGT. The CDR3 runs 17 residues. The CDR3 protein is CASSRTSGGAVGYEQFF. CDR3 nucleotide sequence: TGTGCCAGCAGTCGGACTAGCGGGGGGGCCGTTGGATATGAGCAGTTCTTC.

This clonotype was seen a few times. The rearrangement joins TRBV7-2 to TRBJ2-5; D unresolved. V was trimmed by 3 bases and J by 1 base, leaving 9 bases between them. The CDR3 length is 14 residues. CDR1 is SGHTA and CDR2 is FQGNSA in the germline V gene. CDR3 residues: CASSLDGFQETQYF. As DNA, the CDR3 is TGTGCCAGCAGCTTGGACGGTTTCCAAGAGACCCAGTACTTC.